This record covers a single T cell receptor (beta chain). The antigen is unknown. The source of the sample is a study of PD-1 blockade in classical Hodgkin lymphoma. The method was immunoSEQ multiplex PCR; TCRdb's version includes in-frame clones alone and lacks a portion of them. Among 20,000 to 25,000 clones, about 83% were seen once, and the ten largest hold about 8.6%. V was clipped by 8 bases and J by 6 bases; unmatched bases: 6. The V gene's germline CDR1 is MGHDK and CDR2 SYGVNS. The CDR3 spans 13 residues. Study-wide points: The study found complete responders had baseline diversity similar to newly diagnosed patients. Reports described newly diagnosed patients as having lower baseline TCR diversity than healthy donors.

No patient escaped relapse after autologous stem cell transplantation, and brentuximab vedotin exposure varied. Progressive disease, partial response or complete response was each patient's best response. The chain links TRBV25-1 to TRBJ1-5; 8 bases align to TRBD1. The sequence was obtained from a human donor with classical Hodgkin lymphoma. The sample was peripheral blood mononuclear cells (PBMCs), taken before the second cycle of nivolumab. The CDR3 reads CASSQGGGQPQHF. CDR3 bases: TGTGCCAGCTCACAGGGGGGCGGTCAGCCCCAGCATTTT.